What follows is one T cell receptor beta chain and its context. The data were taken from a study of blood T cell repertoires in COVID-19. Study-level information: Sites in the United States, Italy and Spain provided acute and convalescent COVID-19 samples. T cells, B-cell-depleted T cells, or PBMCs supplied cDNA or gDNA.

Trimming took 3 bases from V and 4 from J; bases not matched to a gene: 17. This CDR3 region has 20 residues. In germline, CDR1 is MDHEN, CDR2 SYDVKM. Authors' data handling: Nucleated cell counts were estimated from reference gene primer amplification. The protocol was immunoSEQ multiplex PCR, while the TCRdb copy is restricted to in-frame clones and leaves out a portion. V, J and clone size reflect that table, while D and trimming were determined from the DNA. This repertoire shows about 240,000 clones, around 83% found once; its top ten account for around 9.9%. Sequenced: peripheral blood. The receptor was isolated from an elderly woman with acute or convalescent COVID-19. This chain joins TRBV28 and TRBJ2-1, with 11 bases lining up with TRBD1. CDR3 loop: CASSLGTGGYTVQGYNEQFF. CDR3 DNA sequence: TGTGCCAGCAGTTTGGGGACAGGGGGTTATACGGTTCAGGGTTACAATGAGCAGTTCTTC.